This TCR beta chain was profiled in a study of T cells in Graves' hyperthyroidism and ophthalmopathy. Trimming took 4 bases from V and 1 from J, leaving 10 bases between them. Germline V gene sequence: CDR1 SQVTM, CDR2 ANQGSEA. This CDR3 contains 14 residues. This clonotype was counted at least ten times. RNA transcripts yielded amplified TCR beta CDR3 regions. The study used the HTBI primer set for a first-round RT-PCR of the TCR CDR3. In TCRdb, the multiplex PCR reads were re-called with MiXCR into one record per CDR3 protein. Of a few hundred thousand distinct CDR3 sequences listed, approximately 15% are singletons.

Material for sequencing was blood. J is TRBJ2-2 and V is TRBV29-1; a possible D gene is TRBD1 (5 bases). The source of this sequence is a woman aged 18-29 years with Graves' hyperthyroidism. CDR3 sequence (DNA): TGCAGCGTTGCAGGGAACTTGAACACCGGGGAGCTGTTTTTT. Its translation: CSVAGNLNTGELFF.